The 26 T cell receptor beta chains listed next were all sequenced from one sample in a study of blood T cell repertoires in COVID-19. The repertoire was sequenced with immunoSEQ multiplex PCR; TCRdb's copy has only in-frame clones and lacks some. The sample gives 220,000 or so clones, more than 70% of which show up once; 3.5% to 4% is in the top ten. Sequencing input: peripheral blood. The receptors were gathered from a woman over 75 with acute or convalescent COVID-19.

The chain employs TRBV5-6 and TRBJ1-2, with D possibly matching TRBD1 (5 bases). Germline loops: CDR1 SGHDT, CDR2 YYEEEE. The CDR3 extends over 13 amino acids. Trimming cost V 4 bases and J 6 bases, with 13 bases left between them. The CDR3 DNA reads as TGTGCCAGCAGCCGTCCGGGGGTCGATGGCTACACCTTC. Translating gives CASSRPGVDGYTF.

This clone was found a few times. The chain is built from TRBV19 and TRBJ2-2; possible D gene TRBD1, 5 bases. The CDR3 is made up of 16 amino acids. Germline lookup yields CDR1 LNHDA and CDR2 SQIVND (reference sequence). Trimming stripped 3 bases from V and 1 base from J, with 12 bases between. The CDR3 DNA follows: TGTGCCAGTAGTATTACCCGACAGCTGAACACCGGGGAGCTGTTTTTT. This gives the protein CASSITRQLNTGELFF. Full variable domain (missing parts from reference TRBV19 and TRBJ2-2): DGGITQSPKYLFRKEGQNVTLSCEQNLNHDAMYWYRQDPGQGLRLIYYSQIVNDFQKGDIAEGYSVSREKKESFPLTVTSAQKNPTAFYLCASSITRQLNTGELFFGEGSRLTVL.

This rearrangement joins TRBV10-3 to TRBJ1-4; D uncertain. The CDR3 consists of 14 residues. V lost 5 bases and J lost 6, with 13 bases in between. Germline CDR1 reads ENHRY; CDR2 reads SYGVKD. The CDR3 is CAISMEGSDEKLFF. CDR3 sequence (DNA): TGTGCCATCAGTATGGAGGGATCCGATGAAAAACTGTTTTTT.

V usage is TRBV19 and J usage is TRBJ1-1; TRBD1 matches 7 bases. The CDR3 extends over 19 amino acids. J was trimmed by 1 base and V by 5 bases; bases with no gene match: 19. Germline values: CDR1 LNHDA, CDR2 SQIVND (reference sequence). CDR3 DNA sequence: TGTGCCAGTAGTGCTTTGGGGTGGGGACAGATAGACTCGAACACTGAAGCTTTCTTT. Translated, it gives CASSALGWGQIDSNTEAFF. The full variable domain, with the rest looked up from reference TRBV19 and TRBJ1-1, is DGGITQSPKYLFRKEGQNVTLSCEQNLNHDAMYWYRQDPGQGLRLIYYSQIVNDFQKGDIAEGYSVSREKKESFPLTVTSAQKNPTAFYLCASSALGWGQIDSNTEAFFGQGTRLTVV.

The chain carries TRBV5-1 and TRBJ1-4, with D tentatively TRBD1 (5 bases). In germline, CDR1 is SGHRS, CDR2 YFSETQ. CDR3 size: 14 residues. Trimming stripped 1 base from V and 6 bases from J, with 10 bases between. The CDR3: CASSLKGEDEKLFF. In nucleotides, the CDR3 is TGCGCCAGCAGCTTGAAAGGGGAGGATGAAAAACTGTTTTTT.

The chain links TRBV19 to TRBJ1-2; TRBD1 agrees at 10 bases. Germline loops: CDR1 LNHDA, CDR2 SQIVND (reference sequence). The junction had 10 bases not matched to a gene; V was cut back by 3 bases and J by 9 bases. The CDR3 extends over 15 amino acids. The CDR3 loop reads CASSMGTGEFGSYTF. For the CDR3, the DNA is TGTGCCAGTAGTATGGGGACAGGGGAGTTCGGCAGCTACACCTTC.

This clone was found a few times. The chain combines TRBV5-4 with TRBJ1-6; 8 bases are shared with TRBD1. V shed 1 base, J shed 7 bases, and the junction held 1 base outside the gene matches. Germline V lookup: CDR1 SGHNT, CDR2 YYREEE (reference sequence). CDR3 size: 14 residues. CDR3 in amino acids: CASSLQGANSPLHF. The CDR3 region has the DNA TGTGCCAGCAGCTTGCAGGGGGCGAATTCACCCCTCCACTTT.

The chain joins TRBV7-2 to TRBJ2-1, with 12 bases fitting TRBD2. J lost 6 bases, V lost 5 bases, and 5 bases had no gene match. This CDR3 has 15 amino acids. In germline, CDR1 is SGHTA, CDR2 FQGNSA. DNA for the CDR3: TGTGCCAGCAGCCCTGCTAGCGGGGGGGCCAATGAGCAGTTCTTC. It is translated as CASSPASGGANEQFF.

The chain carries TRBV4-2 and TRBJ2-1, with TRBD2 matching over 10 bases. V shed 4 bases, J shed 4 bases, and the junction held 4 bases outside the gene matches. The CDR3 contains 15 residues. CDR1 and CDR2 (germline): LGHNA, YNFKEQ. The CDR3 bases are TGTGCCAGCAGCCCAGGACTAGCGGCATACAATGAGCAGTTCTTC. This translates into CASSPGLAAYNEQFF.

The chain joins TRBV10-3 to TRBJ1-5; TRBD1 is a possible D gene (5 bases). Germline CDR1 is ENHRY and CDR2 is SYGVKD. V lost 0 bases, J lost 6 bases, and 9 bases lay in between. CDR3 length: 14 residues. This chain's CDR3 is CAISESRGSQPQHF. The CDR3 DNA is TGTGCCATCAGTGAGTCTCGGGGGAGTCAGCCCCAGCATTTT.

The V call is TRBV7-8, the J call TRBJ1-1; no clear D. V lost 1 base to trimming and J lost 4 bases, with 10 bases between them. CDR1 is SGHVS, CDR2 FQNEAQ, per germline. The CDR3 totals 14 residues. In nucleotides, the CDR3 is TGTGCCAGCAGCTTAGTTGGAGAGGGCACTGAAGCTTTCTTT. This encodes CASSLVGEGTEAFF. Together with reference TRBV7-8 and TRBJ1-1, the CDR3 gives the full variable domain: GAGVSQSPRYKVAKRGQDVALRCDPISGHVSLFWYQQALGQGPEFLTYFQNEAQLDKSGLPSDRFFAERPEGSVSTLKIQRTQQEDSAVYLCASSLVGEGTEAFFGQGTRLTVV.

The gene calls are TRBV4-3 and TRBJ1-1, with D unclear. Trimming took 0 bases from V and 10 from J, leaving 18 bases between them. This CDR3 is 15 amino acids long. Germline V gives CDR1 LGHNA, CDR2 YSLEER. CDR3 loop: CASSQDWAQTGRAFF. As DNA, the CDR3 is TGCGCCAGCAGCCAAGATTGGGCCCAGACGGGAAGAGCTTTCTTT.

This clone was counted a few times. The chain has TRBV28 and TRBJ1-1; D may be TRBD1 (6 bases). The V end lost 2 bases, the J end lost 5 bases, and 12 bases lay between the germline ends. CDR1 and CDR2 (germline): MDHEN, SYDVKM. The CDR3 sequence is 14 residues long. CDR3 coding DNA: TGTGCCAGCAGTTTAGGGGCAGGGGTAACTGAAGCTTTCTTT. Translating gives CASSLGAGVTEAFF.

The chain couples TRBV6-2 or TRBV6-3 to TRBJ2-5; unclear D gene. V was shortened by 2 bases and J by 8 bases, with 15 bases between the two germline ends. The CDR3 is 14 residues long. The germline gives CDR1 MNHEY, CDR2 SVGEGT. CDR3: CASSYAAEPPTQYF. CDR3 nucleotides: TGTGCCAGCAGTTACGCGGCAGAACCCCCTACCCAGTACTTC.

The chain is built from TRBV2 and TRBJ1-5, with 10 bases identical to TRBD1. V shed 1 base, J shed 3 bases, and the junction held 3 bases outside the gene matches. The CDR3 runs 16 residues. Germline V CDR1 and CDR2: SNHLY, FYNNEI. Written as DNA, the CDR3 is TGTGCCAGCAGTGAAGGGACAGGGGGGGACAATCAGCCCCAGCATTTT. Amino acid sequence: CASSEGTGGDNQPQHF. The full variable domain, rest sourced from reference TRBV2 and TRBJ1-5, is EPEVTQTPSHQVTQMGQEVILRCVPISNHLYFYWYRQILGQKVEFLVSFYNNEISEKSEIFDDQFSVERPDGSNFTLKIRSTKLEDSAMYFCASSEGTGGDNQPQHFGDGTRLSIL.

The J gene is TRBJ2-2, the V gene TRBV3-1 (or the pseudogene TRBV3-2); perhaps TRBD1 as D (6 bases). The CDR3 contains 17 residues. V was trimmed by 1 base and J by 2 bases, leaving 14 bases between them. CDR1 and CDR2 from the germline V gene are LGHDT and YNNKEL (reference sequence). The CDR3 nucleotides read TGTGCCAGCAGCCAAGGGGTAACGGGACAAAACACCGGGGAGCTGTTTTTT. Encoded protein: CASSQGVTGQNTGELFF.

V is TRBV7-6 and J is TRBJ2-5; 8 positions match TRBD2. V gave up 5 bases and J gave up 5 bases; unmatched junction bases: 10. CDR3 length: 15 residues. The germline gives CDR1 SGHVS, CDR2 FNYEAQ. Here the CDR3 reads CASSEARSGVETQYF. The CDR3 coding sequence is TGTGCCAGCAGCGAGGCCCGTAGCGGGGTTGAGACCCAGTACTTC.

In the case of this clone: Sequence at one end of the junction differs from germline and may be a read error. This sequence joins TRBV19 and TRBJ1-1; TRBD1 agrees at 9 bases. CDR3 length equals 11 residues. Germline V gene data show CDR1 as LNHDA and CDR2 as SQIVND (reference sequence). CDR3 residues: CASSSRDREGF. As DNA, the CDR3 is TGTGCCAGTAGTTCCCGGGACAGGGAAGGGTTT. The whole variable domain, filled in from reference TRBV19 and TRBJ1-1, reads DGGITQSPKYLFRKEGQNVTLSCEQNLNHDAMYWYRQDPGQGLRLIYYSQIVNDFQKGDIAEGYSVSREKKESFPLTVTSAQKNPTAFYLCASSSRDREGFGQGTRLTVV.

This CDR3 reads CASRPGTINYGYTF. DNA for the CDR3: TGTGCCAGCAGACCCGGGACAATTAACTATGGCTACACCTTC. The gene calls are TRBV7-8 and TRBJ1-2; D may be TRBD1 (6 bases). Trimming cost V 6 bases and J 1 base, with 12 bases left between them. The CDR3 consists of 14 residues. Looked up from germline, CDR1 is SGHVS and CDR2 is FQNEAQ. Supplemented by reference TRBV7-8 and TRBJ1-2, the full variable domain reads GAGVSQSPRYKVAKRGQDVALRCDPISGHVSLFWYQQALGQGPEFLTYFQNEAQLDKSGLPSDRFFAERPEGSVSTLKIQRTQQEDSAVYLCASRPGTINYGYTFGSGTRLTVV.

This clone was found once. The V call is TRBV18, the J call TRBJ1-2; maybe TRBD1 (6 bases). The CDR3 covers 13 residues. The V and J ends lost 6 bases and 6 bases respectively, with 14 bases between them. Germline V gives CDR1 KGHSH, CDR2 LQKENI. As DNA, the CDR3 is TGTGCCAGCTCTCTAGGACAGCAGGATGGCTACACCTTC. It codes for CASSLGQQDGYTF.

V usage is TRBV25-1 and J usage is TRBJ1-6; D ambiguous. The CDR3 is made up of 14 amino acids. V was trimmed by 6 bases and J by 9 bases, leaving 15 bases between them. The germline V gene has CDR1 MGHDK and CDR2 SYGVNS. This chain's CDR3 is CASSSRGFSSPLHF. The CDR3 region has the DNA TGTGCCAGCAGCTCGAGAGGGTTCAGTTCACCCCTCCACTTT.

The chain joins TRBV5-6 to TRBJ2-5, with 9 bases matching TRBD1. J lost 2 bases, V lost 4 bases, and 6 bases had no gene match. Germline V gene sequence: CDR1 SGHDT, CDR2 YYEEEE. CDR3 length: 15 amino acids. The CDR3 nucleotides read TGTGCCAGCAGCCCGGGACAGGGTCCACAAGAGACCCAGTACTTC. This gives the protein CASSPGQGPQETQYF.

This clone was counted a few times. The V call is TRBV28, the J call TRBJ1-4, with D tentatively TRBD1 (5 bases). Trimming stripped 2 bases from V and 7 bases from J, with 17 bases between. Per germline, CDR1 MDHEN and CDR2 SYDVKM. The CDR3 runs to 16 residues. The CDR3 nucleotides are TGTGCCAGCAGTTTAGGGGCAGGAGACCTGAGTGAAAAACTGTTTTTT. As protein: CASSLGAGDLSEKLFF. Drawing the rest from reference TRBV28 and TRBJ1-4, the complete variable domain is DVKVTQSSRYLVKRTGEKVFLECVQDMDHENMFWYRQDPGLGLRLIYFSYDVKMKEKGDIPEGYSVSREKKERFSLILESASTNQTSMYLCASSLGAGDLSEKLFFGSGTQLSVL.

V gene TRBV29-1 combines with J gene TRBJ1-2; no definite D call. CDR1 and CDR2 from the germline V gene are SQVTM and ANQGSEA. Trimming took 6 bases from V and 4 from J, leaving 18 bases between them. The CDR3 runs to 14 residues. CDR3 residues: CSVTDGLGGYGYTF. CDR3 bases: TGCAGCGTGACCGATGGGTTGGGAGGCTATGGCTACACCTTC. Based on the CDR3 plus reference TRBV29-1 and TRBJ1-2, the full variable domain is SAVISQKPSRDICQRGTSLTIQCQVDSQVTMMFWYRQQPGQSLTLIATANQGSEATYESGFVIDKFPISRPNLTFSTLTVSNMSPEDSSIYLCSVTDGLGGYGYTFGSGTRLTVV.

Details on this clone: This same CDR3 is encoded by further DNA sequences in the sample. V and J are TRBV7-2 and TRBJ1-2, with D maybe TRBD1 (6 bases). This CDR3 has 13 amino acids. CDR1 is SGHTA, CDR2 FQGNSA, per germline. Trimming cost V 3 bases and J 2 bases, with 7 bases left between them. For the CDR3, the DNA is TGTGCCAGCAGCTTGGACAGCAACTATGGCTACACCTTC. Residues: CASSLDSNYGYTF.

The chain carries TRBV19 and TRBJ2-2; D is ambiguous. The CDR3 covers 12 residues. V was clipped by 3 bases and J by 7 bases, with 6 bases between them. CDR1 is LNHDA, CDR2 SQIVND, per germline (reference sequence). In DNA form, the CDR3 reads TGTGCCAGTAGTATCTCCGGCGGGGAGCTGTTTTTT. Amino acid sequence: CASSISGGELFF.